Each of the 10 T cell receptor beta chains below was sequenced from the same sample in a study of blood T cells in healthy people across ages. It was with a sample-barcoded 5' primer and a J-beta primer mix that a second PCR of roughly 6 to 11 cycles was run. TCRdb used MiXCR to reprocess the 5' RACE reads, holding one entry per CDR3 protein. The table records over 600,000 distinct CDR3 sequences, roughly 56% of them present only once. Sequenced input: blood. These receptors all come from a man aged 35 to 55 in good health.

The chain has TRBV20-1 and TRBJ2-2; no firm D call. Germline V gives CDR1 DFQATT, CDR2 SNEGSKA (reference sequence). The CDR3 length is 12 residues. V lost 5 bases to trimming and J lost 5 bases, with 9 bases between them. The CDR3 sequence: CSAGRNTGELFF. CDR3 in DNA: TGCAGTGCTGGCAGAAATACCGGGGAGCTGTTTTTT.

The chain employs TRBV5-1 and TRBJ2-7; D is tentatively TRBD1 or TRBD2 (5 bases each). The J call may not be correct, given that the DNA end is closer to TRBJ2-5. CDR3 length equals 15 residues. The germline gives CDR1 SGHRS, CDR2 YFSETQ. The CDR3 here is CASSAVGVTRETQYF. CDR3 nucleotide sequence: TGCGCCAGCAGCGCCGTGGGGGTAACACGAGAGACCCAGTACTTC.

The rearrangement uses TRBV6-5 and TRBJ2-7; TRBD2 agrees at 7 bases. CDR3 length equals 17 residues. Germline V CDR1 and CDR2: MNHEY, SVGAGI. V lost 0 bases, J lost 3 bases, and 11 bases stayed unmatched. The CDR3 protein is CASSYSSARREIYEQYF. The CDR3, as DNA: TGTGCCAGCAGTTACTCGAGCGCCCGGCGGGAGATCTACGAGCAGTACTTC.

The J gene is TRBJ2-5, the V gene TRBV2; 7 bases are a match to TRBD1. The CDR3 runs 13 residues. CDR1 and CDR2 from the germline V gene are SNHLY and FYNNEI. The CDR3, as DNA: TGTGCGACCGGGACAGAGTACCAAGAGACCCAGTACTTC. This sequence encodes CATGTEYQETQYF.

Note on this clonotype: This sequence may be a read error, since a much larger clone differs from it by one base. The chain has TRBV12-3 or TRBV12-4 and TRBJ1-2; 10 bases are shared with TRBD1. V shed 5 bases, J shed 8 bases, and the junction held 8 bases outside the gene matches. This CDR3 has 14 amino acids. The DNA for the CDR3 is TGTGCCAGCAGTGTAGTCGGGACAGGGGCCGGCTACACCTTC. It encodes CASSVVGTGAGYTF.

This chain uses TRBV25-1 with TRBJ2-7, with TRBD1 matching 10 bases. Germline V gives CDR1 MGHDK, CDR2 SYGVNS. The CDR3 is 14 residues long. The V segment lost 5 bases and the J segment 7 bases; nucleotides outside the gene matches: 8. The CDR3 protein is CASSRTGGVSEQYF. The DNA of the CDR3 is TGTGCCAGCAGTCGGACAGGGGGAGTTAGTGAGCAGTACTTC.

Note on this clonotype: A junction end diverges from the germline sequence, so it may reflect a read error. The rearrangement uses TRBV7-6 and TRBJ2-1, with a tentative D call TRBD2 (5 bases). This CDR3 has 14 amino acids. The germline V gene encodes CDR1 SGHVS and CDR2 FNYEAQ. The CDR3 reads CASSLNLGAPFRYF. CDR3 DNA sequence: TGTGCCAGCAGCTTAAACCTGGGAGCGCCATTCCGGTACTTC.

The chain links TRBV6-6 to TRBJ2-1, with D maybe TRBD2 (6 bases). V was pared by 2 bases and J by 5 bases, with 13 bases between. The CDR3 has 15 amino acids. Looked up from germline, CDR1 is MNHNY and CDR2 is SVGAGI (reference sequence). The CDR3 coding sequence is TGTGCCAGCAGTTACACACGGGAGCGGGACAATGAGCAGTTCTTC. Translating it yields CASSYTRERDNEQFF.

This chain joins TRBV4-3 and TRBJ2-7; D is possibly TRBD1 (5 bases). The germline V and J ends were trimmed by 4 bases and 4 bases, with 20 bases remaining between them. This CDR3 contains 16 residues. Germline values: CDR1 LGHNA, CDR2 YSLEER. The CDR3 coding sequence is TGCGCCAGCAGCCCAGGGCTAAGTTTTCGACCTTACGAGCAGTACTTC. Amino acids: CASSPGLSFRPYEQYF.

This clonotype was observed a few times. The chain recombines TRBV2 with TRBJ2-1; weak D call: TRBD2 (6 bases). The V end was cut by 7 bases, the J end by 8 bases, with 12 bases between. CDR1 is SNHLY and CDR2 is FYNNEI in the germline V gene. The CDR3 is 12 amino acids. CDR3 amino acids: CASNRWGDEQFF. The CDR3 nucleotides are TGTGCCAGCAATAGGTGGGGGGATGAGCAGTTCTTC.